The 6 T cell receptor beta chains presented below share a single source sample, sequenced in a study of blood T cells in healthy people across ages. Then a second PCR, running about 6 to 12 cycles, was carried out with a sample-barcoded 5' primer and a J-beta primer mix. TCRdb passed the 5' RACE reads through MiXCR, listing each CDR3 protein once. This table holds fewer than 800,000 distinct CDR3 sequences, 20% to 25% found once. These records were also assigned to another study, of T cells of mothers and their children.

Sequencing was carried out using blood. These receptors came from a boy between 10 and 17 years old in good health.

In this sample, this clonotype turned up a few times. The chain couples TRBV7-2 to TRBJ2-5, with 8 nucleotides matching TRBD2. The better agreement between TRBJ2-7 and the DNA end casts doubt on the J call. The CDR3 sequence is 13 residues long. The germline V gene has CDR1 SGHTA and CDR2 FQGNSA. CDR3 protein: CASSFLGTSEQYF. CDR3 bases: TGTGCCAGCAGCTTTTTAGGGACTAGCGAGCAGTACTTC.

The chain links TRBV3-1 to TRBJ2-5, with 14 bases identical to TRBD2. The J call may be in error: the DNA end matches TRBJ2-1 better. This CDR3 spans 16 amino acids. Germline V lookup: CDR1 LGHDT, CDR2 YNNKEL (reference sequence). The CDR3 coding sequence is TGTGCCAGCAGCCAACCGGGACTAGCGGGAGTAAATGAGCAGTTCTTC. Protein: CASSQPGLAGVNEQFF.

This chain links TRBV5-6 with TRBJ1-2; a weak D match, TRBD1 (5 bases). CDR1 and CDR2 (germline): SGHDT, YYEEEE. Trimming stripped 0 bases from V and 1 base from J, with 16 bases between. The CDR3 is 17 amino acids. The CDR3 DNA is TGTGCCAGCAGCTTGGTGGGGCTCCAGGGCCATAACTATGGCTACACCTTC. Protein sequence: CASSLVGLQGHNYGYTF.

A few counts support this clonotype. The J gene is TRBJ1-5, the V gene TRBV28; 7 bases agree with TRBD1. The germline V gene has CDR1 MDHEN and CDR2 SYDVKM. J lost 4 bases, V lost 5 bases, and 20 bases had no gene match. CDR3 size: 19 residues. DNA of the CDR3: TGTGCCAGCAGTACCTACCTCAGGGACAGTACAGCTAGTAATCAGCCCCAGCATTTT. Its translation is CASSTYLRDSTASNQPQHF.

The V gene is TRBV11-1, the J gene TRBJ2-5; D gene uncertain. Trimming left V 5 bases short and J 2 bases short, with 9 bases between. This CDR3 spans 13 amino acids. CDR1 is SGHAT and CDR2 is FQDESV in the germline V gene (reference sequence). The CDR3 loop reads CASSPFGQETQYF. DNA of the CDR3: TGTGCCAGCAGCCCCTTCGGACAAGAGACCCAGTACTTC.

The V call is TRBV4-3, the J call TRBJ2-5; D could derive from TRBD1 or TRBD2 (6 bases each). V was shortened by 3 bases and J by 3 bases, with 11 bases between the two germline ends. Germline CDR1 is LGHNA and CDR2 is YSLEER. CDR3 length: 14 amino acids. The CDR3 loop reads CASSQGASEETQYF. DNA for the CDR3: TGCGCCAGCAGCCAGGGGGCTAGCGAAGAGACCCAGTACTTC.